This TCR beta chain is drawn from a study of vaccination effects on CD4 cells after COVID-19 (dated by TCRdb to between 2022 and 2023). Some background on the complete study: Two doses of either the BNT162b2 or the mRNA-1273 mRNA SARS-CoV-2 vaccine were administered to participants. Cultures from other donors in the study were sequenced with the Oncomine TCR Beta short-read assay on an Illumina iSeq 100. Altogether, some 11 COVID-19 convalescent patients and 4 SARS-CoV-2-naive healthy vaccine recipients made up the full study. SARS-CoV-2 spike-specific CD4+ TCR repertoires from before and after mRNA vaccination were compared in COVID-19 convalescent patients and in infection-naive vaccine recipients.

Overall study outcomes, separate from this receptor: Clones induced by infection and clones induced by vaccination both contracted markedly at late timepoints after vaccination, which fits with T cell responses waning over time. In healthy vaccine recipients, vaccine-induced clones were almost all SARS-CoV-2 mono-reactive, with only 1 of 255 being cross-reactive with common cold coronaviruses. The study was limited by a small number of convalescent patients and lacked early post-infection timepoints.

A remark on this clone: The clone's antigen remains unknown. No base qualities exist here, and no much larger clone lies one base off it.

Library creation used the immunoSEQ multiplex PCR assay. TCR beta CDR3 sequencing was performed on DNA from the cultured, isolated CD4+ T cells. Per the source publication's procedure: The analysis removed non-productive TCR sequences, trimmed reads to the CDR3 region, and retained only CDR3s that were 7 or more amino acids long. Antigen-specific clonotypes were identified using the MANAFEST web app by comparison of expansion in peptide wells against reference cultures. For clones to be considered positive, expansion at FDR<0.05 versus reference and all other wells, an odds ratio above 5, and a frequency above 0.1% in two replicate wells were required. A clonotype was called cross-reactive if it was significantly expanded both in SARS-CoV-2 spike wells and in at least one common cold coronavirus spike condition. CDR3 similarity was assessed by Levenshtein distance using the stringdist R package, and unrooted trees were constructed with ape in R 3.6.1. TCRdb took over this immuneACCESS table, retaining in-frame rearrangements with V and J assigned. Such tables are incomplete; in checked studies, under half of the missing clones stem from an unresolved V gene, and the remainder is unexplained. That table gives V, J and clone size, and the DNA gave D and trimming. This sample comprises about 60,000 clones, roughly 79% of them detected only once. The ten most abundant clones make up less than 3% of the sample.

The ViraFEST assay stimulated PBMC with viral peptide pools and then used TCR sequencing to identify antigen-specific CD4+ T cell clonotypes by expansion. After less than 13 days of culture, CD4+ T cells were isolated with the EasySep CD4+ T cell isolation kit. The absence of prior SARS-CoV-2 infection in healthy vaccine recipients was confirmed by negative nucleocapsid antibodies before and after vaccination. Each well held around 2 million PBMC cultured in IMDM containing roughly 5.1% human AB serum, 8.5 to 10 IU/ml IL-2 and gentamicin, along with around 11 ug/ml peptides. On days 3 and 7, half of the culture medium was replaced with fresh IL-2-containing medium. Unless otherwise noted, each peptide stimulation condition was cultured in triplicate wells. Using Ficoll-Paque Plus gradient centrifugation, PBMC were separated from whole blood and then either used fresh or cryopreserved at -140C. The overlapping peptide pools covered the spike proteins of SARS-CoV-2 as well as those of the common cold coronaviruses HCoV-NL63, HCoV-OC43 and HCoV-229E. The QIAamp micro DNA kit was used to extract genomic DNA from the cultured CD4+ T cells.

CDR1 and CDR2 are read off the germline V gene (reference sequence) as PRHDT and FYEKMQ. Germline trimming amounts to 5 bases on V and 1 base on J, with 7 as the count of junction bases outside the gene matches. The cysteine opens and the phenylalanine closes a CDR3 of 15 amino acids. Only CDR3 DNA remains: 45 bases, in frame from the first base. Sequenced material: CD4+ T cells from PBMCs cultured with HCoV-229E spike peptides, taken before COVID-19 vaccination. The cell subset or site label for this specimen denotes: HCoV-229E spike overlapping peptide pool stimulation. The receptor was isolated from a human donor who received a COVID-19 vaccine. The chain employs TRBV13 and TRBJ2-5; TRBD1 fits 7 bases in the junction. The CDR3 here reads CASSLRTGPQETQYF. At the DNA level, the sequence is TGTGCCAGCAGCCTTAGGACAGGACCCCAAGAGACCCAGTACTTC. The variable domain in full, with residues beyond the CDR3 obtained from the reference TRBV13 and TRBJ2-5 genes, is AAGVIQSPRHLIKEKRETATLKCYPIPRHDTVYWYQQGPGQDPQFLISFYEKMQSDKGSIPDRFSAQQFSDYHSELNMSSLELGDSALYFCASSLRTGPQETQYFGPGTRLLVL.